This T cell receptor (beta chain) was observed in a study of CD8 T cells in Susac syndrome. It was with random hexamers that roughly 0.45 to 1 ug RNA was reverse transcribed. In TCRdb, the immunoSEQ multiplex PCR reads were re-called with MiXCR into one record per CDR3 protein. The table shows 130,000 or so distinct CDR3 sequences, with 90% to 95% occurring only once. The CDR3 extends over 15 amino acids. Germline loops: CDR1 GTSNPN, CDR2 SVGIG (reference sequence). V lost 1 base and J lost 3; bases outside the gene matches: 8. The V call is TRBV30, the J call TRBJ2-7, with TRBD2 matching 8 bases. Sample: CD4+ T cells from PBMCs. The clonotype originates from a human donor with multiple sclerosis. DNA of the CDR3: TGTGCCTGGAGTGCTTTGGGACTAGGCCACTACGAGCAGTACTTC. This encodes CAWSALGLGHYEQYF. The full variable domain, rest sourced from reference TRBV30 and TRBJ2-7, is SQTIHQWPATLVQPVGSPLSLECTVEGTSNPNLYWYRQAAGRGLQLLFYSVGIGQISSEVPQNLSASRPQDRQFILSSKKLLLSDSGFYLCAWSALGLGHYEQYFGPGTRLTVT.